This entry features one T cell receptor beta chain sequence. This clone's antigen is unknown. There are no base qualities to consult, and no much larger clone falls within one base. This entry belongs to a study of identical twins (dated by TCRdb to 2015 to 2016). A note on the overall study: TCR alpha and beta repertoires from monozygotic twins, unrelated adults of various ages and cord blood were deep-sequenced to test whether fetal clonotypes persist. Replicate twin experiments were performed at different times using different library preparation protocols to rule out contamination. Points the paper makes about the study in general: Zero-insertion analyses could be partly confounded by invariant T cells such as MAIT and iNKT, although diverse VJ usage argued against such confounding for most clonotypes. In beta out-of-frame sequences, excess twin sharing was weaker, because having fewer shared sequences lowered the signal-to-noise ratio. Compared with coincidental sharing between unrelated individuals, an excess of low generation-probability sequences was observed among out-of-frame TCR alpha sequences shared between twins. Fewer insertions were carried by abundant cord blood beta clonotypes; a weaker similar trend was observed in young adult naive repertoires, while no such trend was observed in memory repertoires. Out-of-frame TCR alpha sharing in monozygotic twins was systematically underestimated by recombination models, whereas sharing between unrelated individuals was in agreement with the recombination models. Because the same donors could not be followed over many years, the conclusions depended on cross-sectional statistical analysis.

V is clipped by 2 bases and J by 8 bases, and the sequence between their germline boundaries is 15 bases long. From the cysteine through the phenylalanine, the CDR3 covers 15 amino acids. Only the CDR3 region is kept as DNA, spanning 45 bases read in frame from base 1. According to the germline V gene (reference sequence), CDR1 reads SEHNR and CDR2 reads FQNEAQ. Library preparation used 5' RACE. Sequencing took place on an Illumina HiSeq 2000. A universal primer binding site was introduced by template switching, and a unique molecular identifier was present in the final cDNA, enabling accurate counting of TCR cDNA molecules. Specific primers in the conserved constant-segment region were used to synthesize first-strand cDNA for TCR alpha and beta chains. Each cDNA library was double barcoded, with a SMART-Mk sample barcode plus Illumina barcodes, to control for contamination. Two successive PCR steps introduced TruSeq adapter sequences along with Illumina sample barcodes. The Illumina HiSeq platform was used with custom primers to sequence TCR alpha and beta cDNA libraries. The study's processing was this. MiGEC processed the raw reads to extract unique molecular identifiers, while MiXCR was used to determine the CDR3 positions. Recombination models were inferred per individual with the repgenHMM and IGoR tools using an EM algorithm. Shared clonotype analysis was performed with the tcR package in R, normalizing sharing by the product of cloneset sizes. Out-of-frame nonproductive sequences were analyzed to study raw recombination free of thymic and clonal selection effects. TCRdb trimmed the raw reads at Q25, called clones with MiXCR and kept productive beta chains. Entries that share a CDR3 protein sequence are merged under the most common genes and DNA. The V and J calls were determined by TCRdb, not by the authors. The sample contains around 250,000 distinct CDR3 sequences, approximately 12% of them found a single time. 3.5% to 5% of the sample rests with the top ten.

All donors were healthy Caucasians. The twin cohort consisted of three pairs of female monozygotic twins, all aged about 18 to 29 years. Using Miltenyi CD45RO+ enrichment and human naive T-cell isolation kits, memory (CD45RO+) and naive T cells were isolated from PBMC. In addition, the sample was reused for a study of yellow fever vaccine responses in identical twins. According to the second study: The T cell response to vaccination in identical twins was reported by the authors to appear partly convergent and partly personalized. In identical twins, the study followed T cell clones that responded to the vaccine with precision.

Sequenced sample: memory (CD45RO+) T cells sorted from blood. Taken with the paper, the label for cell subset or site translates to: CD45RO+ enriched T cells. The receptor chain draws on TRBV7-9 and TRBJ1-4, with no reliable assignment of the D segment. This clonotype was obtained from a woman aged 18-35 years in good health. The CDR3 in this case is CASSLRVSEGEKLFF. The DNA sequence follows: TGTGCCAGCAGCTTAAGAGTTTCAGAAGGGGAAAAACTGTTTTTT.